The entry below describes one TCR beta chain. TCRdb re-called the RT-PCR reads through MiXCR, storing one row per CDR3 protein. The sample includes about 40,000 distinct CDR3 sequences, roughly 30% of them seen just once. The data belong to a study of patients and donors after allogeneic stem cell transplantation. Germline-derived CDR1 and CDR2 are MDHEN and SYDVKM. Trimming stripped 8 bases from V and 5 bases from J, with 9 bases between. The CDR3 contains 11 residues. Sequencing was carried out using blood, either unsorted or a sorted T cell fraction (not recorded which). This clonotype originated in a human donor who was either an allogeneic HSCT recipient or a stem cell or donor lymphocyte infusion donor (not recorded which). It is not recorded whose cells these are; they may come from a transplant donor. The chain recombines TRBV28 with TRBJ1-1; a weak D match, TRBD1 (5 bases). The CDR3 DNA sequence: TGTGCCAGCCGGGGGTTTACTGAAGCTTTCTTT. Translated, it gives CASRGFTEAFF.